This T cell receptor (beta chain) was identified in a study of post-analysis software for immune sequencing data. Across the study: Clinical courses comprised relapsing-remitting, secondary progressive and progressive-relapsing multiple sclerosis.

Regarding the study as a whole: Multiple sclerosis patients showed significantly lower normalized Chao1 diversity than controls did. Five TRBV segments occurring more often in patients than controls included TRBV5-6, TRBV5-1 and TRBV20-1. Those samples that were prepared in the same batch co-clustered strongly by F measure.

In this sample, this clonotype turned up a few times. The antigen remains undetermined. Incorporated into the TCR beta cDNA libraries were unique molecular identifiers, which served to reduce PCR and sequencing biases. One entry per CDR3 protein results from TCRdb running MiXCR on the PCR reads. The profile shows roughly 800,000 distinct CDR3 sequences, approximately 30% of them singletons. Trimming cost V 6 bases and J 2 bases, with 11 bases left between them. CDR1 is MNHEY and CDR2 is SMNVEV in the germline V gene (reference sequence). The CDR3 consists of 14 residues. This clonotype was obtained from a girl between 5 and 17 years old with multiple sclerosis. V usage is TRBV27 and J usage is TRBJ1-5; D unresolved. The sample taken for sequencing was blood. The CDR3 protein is CASRRTTGNQPQHF. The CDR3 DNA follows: TGTGCCAGCAGAAGAACAACAGGCAATCAGCCCCAGCATTTT.